What follows is one T cell receptor (beta chain) and its context. Its antigen remains unidentified. The entry originates in a study of CXCR3-negative and CXCR3-positive naive CD8 T cells. CDR1 is SNHLY and CDR2 is FYNNEI in the germline V gene. This CDR3 has 12 amino acids. 5' RACE that incorporated UMI labels was used to prepare the TRB cDNA libraries. TCRdb reprocessed the 5' RACE reads; each CDR3 protein has one entry and no DNA is given. The table lists more than 80,000 distinct CDR3 sequences. Study results and caveats: Compared with CXCR3-negative naive cells, CXCR3-positive naive cells showed more hydrophobic TRB CDR3s. Freshly isolated PBMCs were used in most assays, given partial CXCR3 loss after freezing.

Naive cells were sorted as CD45RO-, CCR7+, CD27+ and CD95-. The chain combines TRBV2 with TRBJ2-1; the TRBD1 assignment by TCRdb is unverifiable without DNA. The specimen sequenced was naive CXCR3+ CD8+ T cells from blood. Stated subset: CD45RO-CCR7+CD27+CD95- naive CD8+ T cells expressing CXCR3 (TNR3+). The receptor was derived from a human donor in good health. Some clones in this sample may be carry-over from other donors' samples. CDR3 amino acids: CASLTPGTEQFF.